The 12 T cell receptor beta chains listed next were all sequenced from one sample in a study of a mutant IDH1 vaccine in newly diagnosed glioma. As to time point: baseline, week 1 (first vaccination visit). Treatment meaning: pre-vaccination baseline after standard-of-care therapy. The table came from immunoSEQ multiplex PCR; TCRdb's copy has only in-frame clones and leaves some out. Of about 66,000 clones detected, 80% to 90% appear once; the ten largest clones hold 2.9%. The source was PBMCs, collected from a glioma patient treated with radiotherapy, temozolomide or both. The receptors come from a man under 40 with glioma.

This CDR3 reads CASSPDRVDTQYF. The CDR3 DNA is TGTGCCAGTAGCCCGGACAGGGTAGATACGCAGTATTTT. The rearrangement joins TRBV19 to TRBJ2-3; TRBD1 matches 8 bases. Germline values: CDR1 LNHDA, CDR2 SQIVND (reference sequence). This CDR3 spans 13 amino acids. J lost 5 bases, V lost 6 bases, and 4 bases had no gene match.

CDR3 bases: TGTGCCATCAGTGAGGAGCAGGGGGCGGTCGGGGAGCTGTTTTTT. Protein sequence: CAISEEQGAVGELFF. J is TRBJ2-2 and V is TRBV10-3; 8 nucleotides match TRBD1. This CDR3 comprises 15 residues. V shed 2 bases, J shed 7 bases, and the junction held 6 bases outside the gene matches. Germline V gene data show CDR1 as ENHRY and CDR2 as SYGVKD.

This chain joins TRBV19 and TRBJ1-5, with TRBD1 as a possible D gene (6 bases). The CDR3 totals 14 residues. V lost 6 bases, J lost 2 bases, and 11 bases lay in between. Germline V gives CDR1 LNHDA, CDR2 SQIVND (reference sequence). CDR3 sequence (DNA): TGTGCCAGTAGCATACAGGGAGGCAATCAGCCCCAGCATTTT. It is translated as CASSIQGGNQPQHF.

This clone was seen only once. J is TRBJ2-2 and V is TRBV30; TRBD1 is a possible D gene (5 bases). Germline lookup yields CDR1 GTSNPN and CDR2 SVGIG (reference sequence). The CDR3 totals 18 residues. Trimming cost V 2 bases and J 6 bases, with 25 bases left between them. Written as DNA, the CDR3 is TGTGCCTGGAGTACCACTCGACTGTCCCAACCCAGGGCCGGGGAGCTGTTTTTT. This encodes CAWSTTRLSQPRAGELFF. Filled out from reference TRBV30 and TRBJ2-2, the complete variable domain reads SQTIHQWPATLVQPVGSPLSLECTVEGTSNPNLYWYRQAAGRGLQLLFYSVGIGQISSEVPQNLSASRPQDRQFILSSKKLLLSDSGFYLCAWSTTRLSQPRAGELFFGEGSRLTVL.

The chain links TRBV5-4 to TRBJ2-5, with a tentative D call TRBD2 (5 bases). The CDR3 contains 15 residues. The V end was cut by 7 bases, the J end by 4 bases, with 20 bases between. The germline CDR1 and CDR2 sequences are SGHNT and YYREEE (reference sequence). This CDR3 reads CASAPGNTWLETQYF. The CDR3, as DNA: TGTGCCAGCGCCCCGGGGAATACGTGGTTAGAGACCCAGTACTTC.

This chain connects TRBV5-1 to TRBJ1-5; TRBD1 is a possible D gene (6 bases). Germline CDR1 is SGHRS and CDR2 is YFSETQ. The CDR3 is 16 amino acids. Trimming took 0 bases from V and 0 from J, leaving 10 bases between them. The CDR3 is CASSLEGGASNQPQHF. Written as DNA, the CDR3 is TGCGCCAGCAGCTTGGAGGGGGGGGCTAGCAATCAGCCCCAGCATTTT.

The table lists this clone with a count of one. This rearrangement joins TRBV7-6 to TRBJ1-1; D gene unclear. V was trimmed by 5 bases and J by 1 base, leaving 11 bases between them. Germline lookup yields CDR1 SGHVS and CDR2 FNYEAQ. The CDR3 sequence is 14 residues long. The CDR3 here is CASSPLGPNTEAFF. The CDR3 bases are TGTGCCAGCAGCCCCTTAGGACCGAACACTGAAGCTTTCTTT.

This clone is deemed medium-sized. J is TRBJ1-5 and V is TRBV6-1; 8 positions match TRBD1. This CDR3 comprises 15 residues. Germline V gene lookup returns CDR1 MNHNS and CDR2 SASEGT. Trimming removed 1 base from V and 7 bases from J; junction bases left unmatched: 6. CDR3 region: CASSEGAGGWQPQHF. As DNA, the CDR3 is TGTGCCAGCAGTGAAGGGGCAGGGGGCTGGCAGCCCCAGCATTTT.

The rearrangement joins TRBV18 to TRBJ1-6, with 9 positions matching TRBD1. The length of the CDR3 is 17 residues. Trimming took 3 bases from V and 4 from J; bases not matched to a gene: 7. CDR1 is KGHSH, CDR2 LQKENI, per germline. CDR3 amino acids: CASSPPDRGPYNSPLHF. CDR3 in DNA: TGTGCCAGCTCACCTCCGGACAGGGGACCTTATAATTCACCCCTCCACTTT.

The chain employs TRBV7-9 and TRBJ1-2, with D hard to call. Trimming cost V 1 base and J 4 bases, with 10 bases left between them. CDR1 SEHNR and CDR2 FQNEAQ come from the germline V gene (reference sequence). CDR3 length equals 14 residues. The CDR3 here is CASSLVLTGYGYTF. The CDR3 region has the DNA TGTGCCAGCAGCTTAGTTCTCACCGGCTATGGCTACACCTTC.

In its sample, this clone was seen a few times. The V gene is TRBV4-1, the J gene TRBJ1-5; D gene unclear. From germline, CDR1 is MGHRA and CDR2 YSYEKL. The CDR3 has 14 residues. Trimming left V 0 bases short and J 11 bases short, with 14 bases between. The CDR3 protein is CASSQDPGPKAQHF. The CDR3 DNA sequence: TGCGCCAGCAGCCAAGATCCAGGACCCAAGGCCCAGCATTTT.

This rearrangement joins TRBV10-3 to TRBJ1-1, with TRBD1 identical over 9 bases. Losses at the gene ends were 11 bases for V and 3 bases for J; bases not matched to a gene: 4. CDR1 and CDR2 (germline): ENHRY, SYGVKD. This CDR3 spans 12 amino acids. For the CDR3, the DNA is TGTGCCTCGGGACAGGGCTACACTGAAGCTTTCTTT. This encodes CASGQGYTEAFF.